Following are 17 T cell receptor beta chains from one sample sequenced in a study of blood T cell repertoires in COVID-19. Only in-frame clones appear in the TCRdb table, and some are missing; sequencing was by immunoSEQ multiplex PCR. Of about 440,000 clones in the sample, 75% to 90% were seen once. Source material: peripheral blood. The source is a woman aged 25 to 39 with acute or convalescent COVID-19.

Here the CDR3 DNA reads TGTGCCAGCAGTTACTCGTCGAGGTATCAGCCCCAGCATTTT. Protein: CASSYSSRYQPQHF. The chain is built from TRBV6-2 or TRBV6-3 and TRBJ1-5, with D unclear. The CDR3 has 14 residues. In germline, CDR1 is MNHEY, CDR2 SVGEGT. Trimming cost V 0 bases and J 5 bases, with 8 bases left between them.

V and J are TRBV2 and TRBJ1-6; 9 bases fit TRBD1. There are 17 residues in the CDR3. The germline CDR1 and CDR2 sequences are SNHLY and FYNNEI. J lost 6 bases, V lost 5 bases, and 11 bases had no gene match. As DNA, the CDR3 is TGTGCCAGCAGTATACAGGGGGCGCAAAAGAGTAATTCACCCCTCCACTTT. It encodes CASSIQGAQKSNSPLHF.

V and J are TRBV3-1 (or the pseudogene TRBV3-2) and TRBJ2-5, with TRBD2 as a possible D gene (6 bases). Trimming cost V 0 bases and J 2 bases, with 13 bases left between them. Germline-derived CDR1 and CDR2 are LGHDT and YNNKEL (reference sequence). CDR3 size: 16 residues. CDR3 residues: CASSQDRWRGQETQYF. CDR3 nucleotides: TGTGCCAGCAGCCAAGACCGGTGGCGGGGACAAGAGACCCAGTACTTC.

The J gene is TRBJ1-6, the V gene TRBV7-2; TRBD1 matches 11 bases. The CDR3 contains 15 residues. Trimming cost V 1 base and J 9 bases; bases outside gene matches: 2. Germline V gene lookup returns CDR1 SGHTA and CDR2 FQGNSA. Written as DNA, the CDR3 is TGTGCCAGCAGCTTAGGGACAGGGGGCTTTTCACCCCTCCACTTT. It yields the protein CASSLGTGGFSPLHF.

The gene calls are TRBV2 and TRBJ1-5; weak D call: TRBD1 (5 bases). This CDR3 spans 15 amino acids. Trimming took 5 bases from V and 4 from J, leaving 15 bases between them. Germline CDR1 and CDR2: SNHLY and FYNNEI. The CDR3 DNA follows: TGTGCCAGCAGTCTGGACCTACGGGGGAATCAGCCCCAGCATTTT. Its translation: CASSLDLRGNQPQHF.

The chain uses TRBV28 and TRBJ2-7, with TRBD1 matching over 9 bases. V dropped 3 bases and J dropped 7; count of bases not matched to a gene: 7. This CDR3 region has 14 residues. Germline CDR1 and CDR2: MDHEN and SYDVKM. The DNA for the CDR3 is TGTGCCAGCAGTTTTATCGGGACAGGGAGAGAGCAGTACTTC. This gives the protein CASSFIGTGREQYF.

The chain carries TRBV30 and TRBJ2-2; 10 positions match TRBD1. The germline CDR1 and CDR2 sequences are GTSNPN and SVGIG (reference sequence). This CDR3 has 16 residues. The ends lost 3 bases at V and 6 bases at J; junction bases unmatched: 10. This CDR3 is CAWSPRDRGIPGELFF. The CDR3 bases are TGTGCCTGGAGCCCGCGGGACAGGGGTATTCCCGGGGAGCTGTTTTTT.

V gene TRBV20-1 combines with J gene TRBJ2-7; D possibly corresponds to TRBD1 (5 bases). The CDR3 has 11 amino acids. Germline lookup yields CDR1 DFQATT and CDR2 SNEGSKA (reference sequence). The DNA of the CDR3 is TGCAGGGCGGACACAGCCTACGAGCAGTACTTC. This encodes CRADTAYEQYF.

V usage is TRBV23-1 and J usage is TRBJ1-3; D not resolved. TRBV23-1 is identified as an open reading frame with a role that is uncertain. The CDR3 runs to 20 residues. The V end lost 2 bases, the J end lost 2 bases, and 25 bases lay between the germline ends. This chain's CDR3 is CASSQLNRRSSVTAGNTIYF. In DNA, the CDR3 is TGCGCCAGCAGTCAACTTAACCGGAGGAGTTCGGTAACTGCTGGAAACACCATATATTTT.

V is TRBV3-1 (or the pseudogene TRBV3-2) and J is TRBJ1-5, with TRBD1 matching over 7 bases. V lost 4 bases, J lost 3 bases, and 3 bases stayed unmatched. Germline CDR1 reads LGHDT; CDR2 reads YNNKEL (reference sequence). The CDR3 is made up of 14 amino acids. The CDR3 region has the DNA TGTGCCAGCAGCCCGACAGGGTACAATCAGCCCCAGCATTTT. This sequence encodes CASSPTGYNQPQHF.

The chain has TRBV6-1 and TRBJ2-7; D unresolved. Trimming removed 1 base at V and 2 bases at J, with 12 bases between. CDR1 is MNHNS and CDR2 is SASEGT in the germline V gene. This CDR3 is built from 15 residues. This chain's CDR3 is CASSEVVYSTYEQYF. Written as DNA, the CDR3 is TGTGCCAGCAGTGAAGTGGTATACAGTACCTACGAGCAGTACTTC.

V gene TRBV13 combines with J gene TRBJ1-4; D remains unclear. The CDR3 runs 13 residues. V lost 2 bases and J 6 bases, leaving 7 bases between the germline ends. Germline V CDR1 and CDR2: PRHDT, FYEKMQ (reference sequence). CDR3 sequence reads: CASSLIPDEKLFF. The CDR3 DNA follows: TGTGCCAGCAGCTTAATCCCCGATGAAAAACTGTTTTTT.

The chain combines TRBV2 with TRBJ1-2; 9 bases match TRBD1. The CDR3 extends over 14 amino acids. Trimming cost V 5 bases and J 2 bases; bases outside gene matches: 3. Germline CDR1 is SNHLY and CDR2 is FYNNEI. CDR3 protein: CASSSGTGNYGYTF. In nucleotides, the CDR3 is TGTGCCAGCAGTTCCGGGACAGGGAACTATGGCTACACCTTC.

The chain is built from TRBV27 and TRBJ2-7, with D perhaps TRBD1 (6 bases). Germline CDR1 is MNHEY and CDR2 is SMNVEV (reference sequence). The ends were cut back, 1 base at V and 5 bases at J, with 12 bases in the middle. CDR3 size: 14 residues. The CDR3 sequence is CASSLYPGVDEQYF. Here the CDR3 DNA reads TGTGCCAGCAGTTTATACCCAGGGGTGGACGAGCAGTACTTC.

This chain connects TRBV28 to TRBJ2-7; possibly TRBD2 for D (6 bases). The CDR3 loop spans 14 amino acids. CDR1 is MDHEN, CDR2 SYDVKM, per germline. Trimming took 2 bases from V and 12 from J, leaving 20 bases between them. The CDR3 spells CASSLRSPGAEGYF. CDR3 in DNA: TGTGCCAGCAGTTTACGGTCGCCGGGAGCTGAGGGGTACTTC.

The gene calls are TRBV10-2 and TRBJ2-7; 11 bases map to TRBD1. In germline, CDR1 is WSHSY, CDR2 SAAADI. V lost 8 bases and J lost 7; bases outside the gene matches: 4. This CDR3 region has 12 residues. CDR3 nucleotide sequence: TGCGCCAGCGGACAGGGGGCGGGAGAGCAGTACTTC. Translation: CASGQGAGEQYF.

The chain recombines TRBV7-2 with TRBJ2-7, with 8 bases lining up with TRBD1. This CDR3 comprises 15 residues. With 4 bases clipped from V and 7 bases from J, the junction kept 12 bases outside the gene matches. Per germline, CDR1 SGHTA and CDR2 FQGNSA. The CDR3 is CASSSGGTGQGEQYF. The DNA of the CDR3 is TGTGCCAGCAGCTCAGGGGGGACAGGACAGGGAGAGCAGTACTTC.